This T cell receptor beta chain stems from a study of TIL therapy for anti-PD-1-resistant metastatic lung cancer. Study-wide context: Median tumor mutation burden was about 1.5 mutations per megabase.

As to time point: pre-treatment sample, taken before nivolumab and TIL therapy. The tumor samples were excised metastases, mostly pleural nodules or supraclavicular lymph nodes. Tumor harvest preceded PD-1/PD-L1 blockade, followed by nivolumab treatment. Trimming at V came to 4 bases and at J to 3 bases, leaving 11 bases not matched to a gene. Looked up from germline, CDR1 is MDHEN and CDR2 is SYDVKM. There are 16 residues in the CDR3. The libraries were made with immunoSEQ v3. Assay used: immunoSEQ multiplex PCR; TCRdb lists only in-frame clones, some missing. This sample has 95,000 or so clones, with about two thirds found just once.

The receptor comes from a person aged 25 to 80 with non-small cell lung cancer. The gene calls are TRBV28 and TRBJ2-7; 8 nucleotides agree with TRBD1. The sample consisted of tumor tissue, taken at baseline. CDR3 sequence reads: CASSSLMGQANYEQYF. Written as DNA, the CDR3 is TGTGCCAGCAGTTCCCTGATGGGACAGGCAAACTACGAGCAGTACTTC.